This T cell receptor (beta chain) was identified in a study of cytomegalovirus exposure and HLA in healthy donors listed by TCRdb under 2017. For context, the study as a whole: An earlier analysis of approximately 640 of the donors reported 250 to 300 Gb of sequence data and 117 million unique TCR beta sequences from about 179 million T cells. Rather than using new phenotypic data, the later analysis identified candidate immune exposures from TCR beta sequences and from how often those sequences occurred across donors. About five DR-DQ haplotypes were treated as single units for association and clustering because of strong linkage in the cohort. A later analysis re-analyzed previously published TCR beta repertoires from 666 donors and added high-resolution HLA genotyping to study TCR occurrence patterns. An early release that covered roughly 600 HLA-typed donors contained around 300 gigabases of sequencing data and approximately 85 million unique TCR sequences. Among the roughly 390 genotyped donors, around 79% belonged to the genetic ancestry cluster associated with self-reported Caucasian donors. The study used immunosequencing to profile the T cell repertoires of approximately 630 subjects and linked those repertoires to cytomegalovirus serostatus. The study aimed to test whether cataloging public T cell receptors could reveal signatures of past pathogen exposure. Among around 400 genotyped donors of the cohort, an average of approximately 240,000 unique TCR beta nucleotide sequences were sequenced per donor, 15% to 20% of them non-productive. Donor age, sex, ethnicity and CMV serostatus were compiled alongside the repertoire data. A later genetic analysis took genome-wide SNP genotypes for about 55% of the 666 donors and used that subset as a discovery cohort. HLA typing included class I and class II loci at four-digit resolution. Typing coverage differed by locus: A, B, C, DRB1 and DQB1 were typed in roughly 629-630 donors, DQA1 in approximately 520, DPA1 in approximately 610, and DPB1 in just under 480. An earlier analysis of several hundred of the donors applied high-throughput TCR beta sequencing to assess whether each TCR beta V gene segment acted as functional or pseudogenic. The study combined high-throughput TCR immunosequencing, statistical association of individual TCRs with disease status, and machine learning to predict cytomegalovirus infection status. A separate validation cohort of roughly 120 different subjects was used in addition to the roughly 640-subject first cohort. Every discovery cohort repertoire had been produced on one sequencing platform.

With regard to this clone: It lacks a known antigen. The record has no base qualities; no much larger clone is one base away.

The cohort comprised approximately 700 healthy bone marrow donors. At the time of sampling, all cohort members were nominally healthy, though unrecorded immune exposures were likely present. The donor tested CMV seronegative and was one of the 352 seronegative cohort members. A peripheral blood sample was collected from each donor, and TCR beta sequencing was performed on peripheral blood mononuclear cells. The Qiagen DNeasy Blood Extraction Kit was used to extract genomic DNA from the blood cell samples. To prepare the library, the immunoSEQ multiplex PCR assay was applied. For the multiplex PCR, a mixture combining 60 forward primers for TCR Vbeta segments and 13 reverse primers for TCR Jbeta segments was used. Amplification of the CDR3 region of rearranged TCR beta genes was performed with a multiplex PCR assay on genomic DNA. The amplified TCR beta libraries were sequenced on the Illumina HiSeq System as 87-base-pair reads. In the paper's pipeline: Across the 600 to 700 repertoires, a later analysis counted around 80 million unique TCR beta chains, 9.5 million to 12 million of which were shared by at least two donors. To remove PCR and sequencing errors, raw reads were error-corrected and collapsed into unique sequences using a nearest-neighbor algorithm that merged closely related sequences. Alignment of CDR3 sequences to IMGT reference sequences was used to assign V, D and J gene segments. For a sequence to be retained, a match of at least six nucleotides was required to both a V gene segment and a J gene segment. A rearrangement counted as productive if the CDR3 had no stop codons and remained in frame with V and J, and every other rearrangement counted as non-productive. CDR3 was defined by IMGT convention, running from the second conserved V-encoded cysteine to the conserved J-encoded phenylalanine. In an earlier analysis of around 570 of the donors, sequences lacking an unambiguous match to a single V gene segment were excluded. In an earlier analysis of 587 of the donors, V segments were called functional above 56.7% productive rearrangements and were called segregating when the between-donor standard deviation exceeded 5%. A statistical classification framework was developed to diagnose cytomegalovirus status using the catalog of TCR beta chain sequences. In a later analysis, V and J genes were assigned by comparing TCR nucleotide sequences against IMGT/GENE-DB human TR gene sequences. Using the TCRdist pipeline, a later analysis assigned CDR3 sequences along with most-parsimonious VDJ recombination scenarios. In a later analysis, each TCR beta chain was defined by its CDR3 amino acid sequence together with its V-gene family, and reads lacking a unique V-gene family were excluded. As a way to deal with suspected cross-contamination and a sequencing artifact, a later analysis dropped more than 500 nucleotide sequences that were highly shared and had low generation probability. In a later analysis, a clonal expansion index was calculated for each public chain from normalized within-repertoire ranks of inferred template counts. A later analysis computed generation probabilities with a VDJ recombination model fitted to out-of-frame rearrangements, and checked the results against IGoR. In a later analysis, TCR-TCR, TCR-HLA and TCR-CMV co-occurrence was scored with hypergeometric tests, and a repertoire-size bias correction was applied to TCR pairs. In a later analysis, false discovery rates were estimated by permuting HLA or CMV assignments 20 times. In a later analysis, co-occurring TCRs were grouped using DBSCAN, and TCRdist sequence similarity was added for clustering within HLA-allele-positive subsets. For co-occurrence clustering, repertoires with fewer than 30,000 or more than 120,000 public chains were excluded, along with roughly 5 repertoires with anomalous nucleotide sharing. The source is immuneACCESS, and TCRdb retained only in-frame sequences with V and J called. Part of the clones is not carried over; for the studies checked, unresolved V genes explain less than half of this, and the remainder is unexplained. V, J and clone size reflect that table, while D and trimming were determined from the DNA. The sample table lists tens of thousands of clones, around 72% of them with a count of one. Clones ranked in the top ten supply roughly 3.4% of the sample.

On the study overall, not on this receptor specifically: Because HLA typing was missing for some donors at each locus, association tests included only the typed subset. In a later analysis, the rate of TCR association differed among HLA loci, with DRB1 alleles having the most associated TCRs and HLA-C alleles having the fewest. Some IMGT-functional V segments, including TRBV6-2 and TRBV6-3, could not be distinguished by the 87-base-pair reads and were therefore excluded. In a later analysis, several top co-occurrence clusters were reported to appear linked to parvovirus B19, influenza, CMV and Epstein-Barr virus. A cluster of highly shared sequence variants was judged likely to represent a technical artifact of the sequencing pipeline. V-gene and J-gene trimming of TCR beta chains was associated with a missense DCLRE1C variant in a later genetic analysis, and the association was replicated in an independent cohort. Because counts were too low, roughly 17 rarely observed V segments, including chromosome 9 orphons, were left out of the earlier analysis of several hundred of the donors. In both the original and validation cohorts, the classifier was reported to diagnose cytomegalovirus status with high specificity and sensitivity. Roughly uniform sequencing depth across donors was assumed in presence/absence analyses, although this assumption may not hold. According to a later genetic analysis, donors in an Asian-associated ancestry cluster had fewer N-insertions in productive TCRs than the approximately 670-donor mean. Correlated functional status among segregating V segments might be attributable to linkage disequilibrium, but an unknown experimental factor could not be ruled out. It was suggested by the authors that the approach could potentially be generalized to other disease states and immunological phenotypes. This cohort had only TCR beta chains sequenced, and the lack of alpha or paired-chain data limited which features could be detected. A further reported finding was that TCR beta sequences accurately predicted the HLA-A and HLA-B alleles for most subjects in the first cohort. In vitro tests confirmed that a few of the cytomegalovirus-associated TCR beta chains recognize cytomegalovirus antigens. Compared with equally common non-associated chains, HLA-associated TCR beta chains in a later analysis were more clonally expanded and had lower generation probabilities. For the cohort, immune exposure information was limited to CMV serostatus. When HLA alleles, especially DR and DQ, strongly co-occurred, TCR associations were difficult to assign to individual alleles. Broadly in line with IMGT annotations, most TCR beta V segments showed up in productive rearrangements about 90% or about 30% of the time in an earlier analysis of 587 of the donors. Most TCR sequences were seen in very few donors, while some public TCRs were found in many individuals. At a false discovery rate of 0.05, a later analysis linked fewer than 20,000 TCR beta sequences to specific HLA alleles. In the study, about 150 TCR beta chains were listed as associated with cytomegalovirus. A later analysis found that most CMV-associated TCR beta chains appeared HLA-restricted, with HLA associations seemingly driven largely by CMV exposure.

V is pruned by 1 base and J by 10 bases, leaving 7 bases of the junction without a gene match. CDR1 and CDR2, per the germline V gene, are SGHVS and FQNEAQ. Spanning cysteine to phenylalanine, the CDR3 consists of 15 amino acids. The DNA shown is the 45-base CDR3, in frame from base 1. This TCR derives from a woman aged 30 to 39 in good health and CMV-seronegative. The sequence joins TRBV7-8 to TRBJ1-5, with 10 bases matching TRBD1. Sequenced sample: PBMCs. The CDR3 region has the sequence CASSLGRDRGVPQHF. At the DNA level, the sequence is TGTGCCAGCAGCTTAGGCCGGGACAGGGGCGTCCCCCAGCATTTT.